This section outlines one T cell receptor (beta chain) sequence together with its context. Its specificity is unknown. Germline loops: CDR1 SNHLY, CDR2 FYNNEI. Trimming stripped 3 bases from V and 8 bases from J, with 16 bases between. This CDR3 is built from 14 residues. The sample originates from a study of cytomegalovirus exposure and HLA in healthy donors. Study context: Unique TCRs from HLA-typed donors, 85 million to 100 million of them, were held in an early data release. Study outcomes and limitations: In a later analysis, TCR beta V- and J-gene trimming showed a link to a missense DCLRE1C variant. The authors later found HLA-associated TCR beta chains more clonally expanded than equally common others.

It was with 60 Vbeta and 13 Jbeta primers that the PCR ran. Method: immunoSEQ multiplex PCR; TCRdb's copy keeps in-frame clones and lacks some. The top ten clones hold under 5% of a sample with 140,000 to 150,000 clones, about four fifths of them seen once. This rearrangement joins TRBV2 to TRBJ1-2; TRBD1 is a possible D gene (6 bases). The receptor was derived from a man between 40 and 49 years old in good health and CMV-seronegative. Input material: PBMCs. The CDR3 sequence: CASSDNREGSGYTF. The CDR3 DNA is TGTGCCAGCAGTGATAACAGGGAAGGTTCCGGCTACACCTTC.